Included here is one T cell receptor (beta chain) sequence, with context. Its antigen is as yet unknown. This entry comes from a study of cytomegalovirus exposure and HLA in healthy donors. General study points: A later analysis found most CMV-associated TCR beta chains apparently HLA-restricted. What a later analysis reportedly showed was that an Asian-associated ancestry cluster had fewer N-insertions than the roughly 670-donor mean.

Primers included in the PCR were 60 Vbeta and 13 Jbeta primers. Only in-frame clones appear in the TCRdb table, and some are missing; sequencing was by immunoSEQ multiplex PCR. The sample carries under 300,000 clones, approximately 84% recorded once. The trim removed 5 bases at V and 6 bases at J, leaving 13 bases unmatched. Looked up from germline, CDR1 is MNHEY and CDR2 is SMNVEV (reference sequence). The CDR3 is 16 residues long. The TCR was taken from a woman aged 40-49 years in good health and CMV-seropositive. The chain combines TRBV27 with TRBJ2-1; 7 bases agree with TRBD1. What was sequenced was PBMCs. The CDR3 nucleotides read TGTGCCAGCAGTCCCCCCGGGTCGACAGGGTTCAATGAGCAGTTCTTC. As protein: CASSPPGSTGFNEQFF.